Below, one TCR beta chain is given with its context. Data came from immunoSEQ multiplex PCR; TCRdb stores just in-frame clones and leaves some out. This table has some 190,000 clones, around 88% appearing once. This sample is drawn from a study of blood T cell repertoires in COVID-19. On the study more broadly: Material from acute and convalescent COVID-19 was sourced from the United States, Italy and Spain. PBMCs, B-cell-depleted T cells, or T cells provided the cDNA or gDNA that made up the material.

The CDR3 is made up of 15 amino acids. Per germline, CDR1 MNHNS and CDR2 SASEGT. The trim removed 1 base at V and 2 bases at J, leaving 2 bases unmatched. Material for sequencing was peripheral blood. This receptor was identified in a man younger than 35 with active or convalescent COVID-19. V is TRBV6-1 and J is TRBJ2-3; 8 nucleotides match TRBD1. The CDR3 DNA follows: TGTGCCAGCAGTGAAGGGACAGGGAACACAGATACGCAGTATTTT. The encoded protein is CASSEGTGNTDTQYF.